This T cell receptor (beta chain) appears in the sequencing data of a study of CD8 T cells in Susac syndrome. At the level of the study: When blood was collected, patients with Susac syndrome were therapy-naive, were taking corticosteroids, or were receiving intravenous immunoglobulin alone.

TEMRA cells were FACS-enriched, unlike CD8+ and CD4+ T cells, which were negatively isolated. Germline lookup yields CDR1 LGHNA and CDR2 YNFKEQ. CDR3 length: 15 amino acids. V trimming: 1 base; J trimming: 6 bases; junction bases outside the gene matches: 7. An input of about 0.5 to 1 ug of RNA was subjected to reverse transcription using random hexamers. Each CDR3 protein is one row after TCRdb ran MiXCR on the immunoSEQ multiplex PCR reads. Among roughly 110,000 distinct CDR3 sequences listed, roughly 95% were seen once. Sequenced input: CD8+ T cells from PBMCs. This sequence was found in a human donor with Susac syndrome. This rearrangement joins TRBV4-2 to TRBJ2-3; 7 bases are shared with TRBD1. CDR3 residues: CASSQVEGAVDTQYF. In nucleotides, the CDR3 is TGTGCCAGCAGCCAAGTTGAGGGGGCGGTTGATACGCAGTATTTT.